The clone carrying this T cell receptor (beta chain) was recorded at least ten times. Molecular barcoded adaptors covering alpha/delta and beta/gamma chains were used on 400 ng RNA. TCRdb itself ran the reads through MiXCR, one entry per CDR3 protein. The data contain about 50,000 distinct CDR3 sequences, approximately 19% of them singletons. CDR1 MDHEN and CDR2 SYDVKM come from the germline V gene. This CDR3 has 13 amino acids. The V and J ends lost 8 bases and 6 bases, in that order; junction bases with no gene match: 8. This record comes from a study of read filtering for tumor transcriptome and immune sequencing. Study as a whole: Mean patient age was approximately 66 years, range about 47 to 90; around 17 male, roughly 14 female.

The chain joins TRBV28 to TRBJ2-7; 9 bases fit TRBD2. Sequencing input: a population of CD138-negative cells sorted from bone marrow. The source of this sequence is a donor aged 40 or over with multiple myeloma. CDR3 in DNA: TGTGCCAGCCCCGGCGGGAGGGACTCCGAGCAGTACTTC. Its protein is CASPGGRDSEQYF.